Listed below are T cell receptor beta chains from one sample, sequenced in a study of blood T cell repertoires in COVID-19. TCRdb keeps only in-frame clones here, not all; method: immunoSEQ multiplex PCR. Among 260,000 or so clones listed, approximately 83% were seen once. Sequenced input: PBMCs or T cells enriched from blood (not recorded which). Receptors originate from a woman aged 40 to 49 who had been exposed to COVID-19. The CDR3 runs from the conserved cysteine through the conserved F or W. The D gene is left open where the match is weak. Clone sizes are given selectively: once, few, many, or a class where the clone is expanded.

D,length,J,V,size,DNA,CDR3
.,14,TRBJ2-5,TRBV2,few,TGTGCCAGCAGTGCAGGGCAGAAGCAAGAGACCCAGTACTTC,CASSAGQKQETQYF
.,11,TRBJ1-2,TRBV28,.,TGTGCCAGCAGTTTAGGAGGGGGCTACACCTTC,CASSLGGGYTF
TRBD1,14,TRBJ1-5,TRBV2,.,TGTGCCAGCAGAGCTGACAGGGGGGGACAGCCCCAGCATTTT,CASRADRGGQPQHF
TRBD1,15,TRBJ2-5,TRBV5-1,many,TGCGCCAGCAGCTTCACAGGGGGCGCCGGAGAGACCCAGTACTTC,CASSFTGGAGETQYF
TRBD2,17,TRBJ2-3,TRBV9,.,TGTGCCAGCACTAGGACTAGCGGGGGGGTCTACACAGATACGCAGTATTTT,CASTRTSGGVYTDTQYF
.,13,TRBJ2-4,TRBV25-1,.,TGTGCCAGCAGTGAATTTTCCGCCGGGGTTCAGTACTTC,CASSEFSAGVQYF
.,12,TRBJ1-2,TRBV12-3/TRBV12-4,.,TGTGCCAGCACCGAACGGGGCTATGGCTACACCTTC,CASTERGYGYTF
.,13,TRBJ1-1,TRBV20-1,.,TGCAGTGCTAGTACCGGGACCGGACTAGGAGCTTTCTTT,CSASTGTGLGAFF
.,14,TRBJ2-1,TRBV7-7,.,TGTGCCAGCAGCTTGGTATTCTCCGGGGGTGAGCAGTTCTTC,CASSLVFSGGEQFF
TRBD1,19,TRBJ1-3,TRBV6-1,many,TGTGCCAGCAGTGAGTCTAGGACAGGGCTTATCAACTCTGGAAACACCATATATTTT,CASSESRTGLINSGNTIYF
.,13,TRBJ1-1,TRBV9,.,TGTGCCAGCAGTCGTGGGGGGGAGACTGAAGCTTTCTTT,CASSRGGETEAFF
TRBD1,17,TRBJ2-2,TRBV5-6,.,TGTGCCAGCAGCTTGCGGAGGACAGGGCAGGACACCGGGGAGCTGTTTTTT,CASSLRRTGQDTGELFF
TRBD2,18,TRBJ2-2,TRBV27,.,TGTGCCAGCAGCACCCTCCAGCTAGCGGGGGCCAACACCGGGGAGCTGTTTTTT,CASSTLQLAGANTGELFF
TRBD1,16,TRBJ1-6,TRBV28,.,TGTGCCAGCAGACAGGACAGGGGGCTCTATAATTCACCCCTCCACTTT,CASRQDRGLYNSPLHF
TRBD1,14,TRBJ1-6,TRBV30,.,TGTGCCTGGAGTGTACCCAGGGGGGATTCACCCCTCCACTTT,CAWSVPRGDSPLHF
.,15,TRBJ1-1,TRBV19,.,TGTGCCACCCAATCGGGGGGGCGAAGGAACACTGAAGCTTTCTTT,CATQSGGRRNTEAFF
TRBD2,15,TRBJ2-5,TRBV28,.,TGTGCCAGCAGTTCCATCCTAGCGGGGGTGGAGACCCAGTACTTC,CASSSILAGVETQYF
.,15,TRBJ2-5,TRBV5-6,.,TGTGCCAGCAGCTTGAGCGAGGGAGTTTGGGAGACCCAGTACTTC,CASSLSEGVWETQYF
.,15,TRBJ2-7,TRBV28,.,TGTGCCAGCAGTTCTGGGGACACGGCTTCGTACGAGCAGTACTTC,CASSSGDTASYEQYF
.,15,TRBJ1-3,TRBV6-6,.,TGTGCCAGCAGTTACGGCGAGGGTACTGGAAACACCATATATTTT,CASSYGEGTGNTIYF
.,18,TRBJ1-3,TRBV19,.,TGTGCCAGTAGTATAGATTACTTTGGTACAGTCTCTGGAAACACCATATATTTT,CASSIDYFGTVSGNTIYF
.,12,TRBJ1-1,TRBV19,.,TGTGCCACGCGGGACCTTGGCACTGAAGCTTTCTTT,CATRDLGTEAFF
TRBD2,16,TRBJ2-3,TRBV27,.,TGTGCCAGCAGTCCTTGGACTAGCGGGGCCACAGATACGCAGTATTTT,CASSPWTSGATDTQYF
TRBD1,14,TRBJ1-6,TRBV7-6,.,TGTGCCAGCAGCCCGGGACAGAGGAATTCACCCCTCCACTTT,CASSPGQRNSPLHF
.,16,TRBJ1-3,TRBV13,.,TGTGCCAGCAGCTCGGCCCCCCCCTCGGGTGGAAACACCATATATTTT,CASSSAPPSGGNTIYF
TRBD1,15,TRBJ1-2,TRBV6-5,many,TGTGCCAGCAGTCCCAGGGCAGGGGGTAGTACGGGCTACACCTTC,CASSPRAGGSTGYTF
.,18,TRBJ1-3,TRBV9,.,TGTGCCAGCAGCGCGAGGGGTCCGGGGGGGATGGCTGGAAACACCATATATTTT,CASSARGPGGMAGNTIYF
TRBD1,15,TRBJ1-6,TRBV27,.,TGTGCCAGCAGCCCCCTCGCGGACAGGGGTTCACCCCTCCACTTT,CASSPLADRGSPLHF
TRBD1,11,TRBJ1-1,TRBV29-1,once,TGCAGCCTCGACGAGGGACAGGGGGCTTTCTTT,CSLDEGQGAFF
.,15,TRBJ1-6,TRBV28,.,TGTGCCAGCAGTTTGCCTGACCCAGGGATGGCACCCCTCCACTTT,CASSLPDPGMAPLHF
TRBD2,15,TRBJ2-7,TRBV10-1,.,TGCGCCAGTCCCAAGGGGACTAGCGGGATTTACGAGCAGTACTTC,CASPKGTSGIYEQYF
.,14,TRBJ1-2,TRBV5-1,.,TGCGCCAGCAGCTTGATGCCGGGGAGCGAAGGGTACACCTTC,CASSLMPGSEGYTF
.,14,TRBJ1-1,TRBV6-5,.,TGTGCCAGCAGGGGCCGAAGCATGAACACTGAAGCTTTCTTT,CASRGRSMNTEAFF
TRBD1,14,TRBJ2-7,TRBV3-1/TRBV3-2,.,TGTGCCAGCAGCCCCGGGACAGCCTTCTACGAGCAGTACTTC,CASSPGTAFYEQYF
TRBD1,16,TRBJ1-1,TRBV7-2,once,TGTGCCAGCAGCTTAGCCCAGGGGGGCTCAAACACTGAAGCTTTCTTT,CASSLAQGGSNTEAFF
.,14,TRBJ1-2,TRBV19,few,TGTGCCAGTACCGAGGGAGGATCCAACTATGGCTACACCTTC,CASTEGGSNYGYTF
TRBD2,15,TRBJ2-3,TRBV9,.,TGTGCCAGCAGCGTAGGTCGACTAGCGGAGGATACGCAGTATTTT,CASSVGRLAEDTQYF
TRBD2,16,TRBJ2-3,TRBV4-1,.,TGCGCCAGCAGCCAAGAAGCGGGGGGGCTGACAGATACGCAGTATTTT,CASSQEAGGLTDTQYF
.,19,TRBJ2-3,TRBV7-8,few,TGTGCCAGCAGCCCCACTCTGGCAACTGCCCTGACTAGCACAGATACGCAGTATTTT,CASSPTLATALTSTDTQYF
.,15,TRBJ2-1,TRBV27,few,TGTGCCAGCAGTTCTCGGGGTGGACTAAGTACTGAGCAGTTCTTC,CASSSRGGLSTEQFF
.,12,TRBJ1-1,TRBV12-3/TRBV12-4,.,TGTGCCAGCAGCACTTCACAGGGAGTAGCTTTCTTT,CASSTSQGVAFF
.,15,TRBJ1-6,TRBV4-3,.,TGCGCCAGCAGCTTGTCAGGGGACTATAATTCACCCCTCCACTTT,CASSLSGDYNSPLHF
.,12,TRBJ1-2,TRBV19,.,TGTGCCAGTAGTCTCCTGGGGCAGAAGTACACCTTC,CASSLLGQKYTF
TRBD1,15,TRBJ1-3,TRBV5-1,.,TGCGCCAGCAGCTTGTGGGCAGGGGGCGGAAACACCATATATTTT,CASSLWAGGGNTIYF
.,12,TRBJ2-7,TRBV30,.,TGTGCCTGGGAGCCCGCCGGGGGCGAGCAGTACTTC,CAWEPAGGEQYF
.,15,TRBJ1-5,TRBV6-5,.,TGTGCCAGCAGTTACTCCCTCGGGGTCAATCAGCCCCAGCATTTT,CASSYSLGVNQPQHF
.,14,TRBJ1-2,TRBV4-1,.,TGCGCCAGCAGCCAACCCCCGGCTAACTATGGCTACACCTTC,CASSQPPANYGYTF
.,13,TRBJ2-5,TRBV12-3/TRBV12-4,once,TGTGCCAGCAGTTTCACTGCACAAGAGACCCAGTACTTC,CASSFTAQETQYF
TRBD1,15,TRBJ1-2,TRBV24-1,few,TGTGCCACCAGTTCGACAGGGGGCGTTAGCGATGGCTACACCTTC,CATSSTGGVSDGYTF
TRBD1,15,TRBJ2-7,TRBV7-9,few,TGTGCCAGCAGCGCTTTTCAGGGGGTGAACTACGAGCAGTACTTC,CASSAFQGVNYEQYF
TRBD1,19,TRBJ2-6,TRBV27,once,TGTGCCAGCGCGACAGTCCCGGGACAGGGCCTCTCTGGGGCCAACGTCCTGACTTTC,CASATVPGQGLSGANVLTF
TRBD2,16,TRBJ2-3,TRBV9,.,TGTGCCAGCAGCGTAGGGCCGGGGGGGAGCACAGATACGCAGTATTTT,CASSVGPGGSTDTQYF
TRBD1,15,TRBJ2-7,TRBV19,.,TGTGCCAGTAGCGTGGGACAGGGGGTCTCCTACGAGCAGTACTTC,CASSVGQGVSYEQYF
.,14,TRBJ1-5,TRBV9,.,TGTGCCAGCAGCTCCCGGGAGGAAGGTCAGCCCCAGCATTTT,CASSSREEGQPQHF
TRBD2,17,TRBJ2-1,TRBV6-2/TRBV6-3,.,TGTGCCAGCAGCCGACTAGCGGGGGGGCCCTTTGGCAATGAGCAGTTCTTC,CASSRLAGGPFGNEQFF
TRBD1,16,TRBJ2-5,TRBV3-1/TRBV3-2,.,TGTGCCAGCAGCCAGGCCGGGACAGGCTTAGAGGAGACCCAGTACTTC,CASSQAGTGLEETQYF